One sample yielded the 24 T cell receptor beta chains listed below, sequenced in a study of T cell responses to AZD1222 COVID-19 vaccine. Profiling relied on immunoSEQ multiplex PCR, and the TCRdb table lists in-frame clones only, not all of them. The data show 150,000 to 200,000 clones, 92% seen once. Here the sequenced sample was peripheral blood, taken 28 days after the second AZD1222 dose. The origin of the receptors is an adult who received the AZD1222 COVID-19 vaccine.

This clone was observed once. The chain recombines TRBV7-9 with TRBJ2-1; a weak D match, TRBD2 (7 bases). V gave up 5 bases and J gave up 0 bases, with 23 bases separating them. The CDR3 consists of 19 residues. CDR1 and CDR2 (germline): SEHNR, FQNEAQ (reference sequence). The CDR3 DNA sequence: TGTGCCAGCAGCCCCATCACGGGGGGCAGGCAAAGCTCCTACAATGAGCAGTTCTTC. It codes for CASSPITGGRQSSYNEQFF.

This rearrangement joins TRBV4-3 to TRBJ2-5, with TRBD2 matching over 7 bases. The CDR3 consists of 15 residues. Looked up from germline, CDR1 is LGHNA and CDR2 is YSLEER. The V gene end was trimmed by 0 bases and the J gene end by 4 bases; junction bases not matched to a gene: 5. The CDR3 is CASSQDWLAAETQYF. The CDR3 DNA follows: TGCGCCAGCAGCCAAGACTGGCTAGCGGCAGAGACCCAGTACTTC.

This chain uses TRBV5-8 with TRBJ1-5; D ambiguous. V dropped 2 bases and J dropped 4 bases, with 4 bases sitting between them. The germline V gene encodes CDR1 SGHTS and CDR2 YDEGEE. The CDR3 totals 12 residues. The CDR3 here is CASSFYNQPQHF. CDR3 nucleotides: TGTGCCAGCAGCTTTTATAATCAGCCCCAGCATTTT.

The chain links TRBV18 to TRBJ1-5, with D perhaps matching TRBD1 (5 bases). Trimming stripped 3 bases from V and 2 bases from J, with 17 bases between. The CDR3 consists of 17 residues. The germline V gene has CDR1 KGHSH and CDR2 LQKENI. The DNA of the CDR3 is TGTGCCAGCTCACCCGACCCCGCGGGGCAGGGCAATCAGCCCCAGCATTTT. It specifies CASSPDPAGQGNQPQHF.

This sequence joins TRBV29-1 and TRBJ1-3; 7 bases are shared with TRBD1. Germline CDR1 reads SQVTM; CDR2 reads ANQGSEA. V gave up 7 bases and J gave up 2 bases; unmatched junction bases: 17. The CDR3 is made up of 17 amino acids. DNA for the CDR3: TGCAGCGCCGTCCTACGGGACAGTCTTAACCCTGGAAACACCATATATTTT. Translating gives CSAVLRDSLNPGNTIYF. The variable domain in full, completed from reference TRBV29-1 and TRBJ1-3, reads SAVISQKPSRDICQRGTSLTIQCQVDSQVTMMFWYRQQPGQSLTLIATANQGSEATYESGFVIDKFPISRPNLTFSTLTVSNMSPEDSSIYLCSAVLRDSLNPGNTIYFGEGSWLTVV.

The chain carries TRBV7-9 and TRBJ1-2; 7 bases match TRBD1. The CDR3 consists of 15 residues. V dropped 0 bases and J dropped 7; count of bases not matched to a gene: 8. Looked up from germline, CDR1 is SEHNR and CDR2 is FQNEAQ (reference sequence). CDR3 nucleotide sequence: TGTGCCAGCAGCTTAGCCGAGGGGGCGGTTAGTGGCTACACCTTC. It is translated as CASSLAEGAVSGYTF.

This chain connects TRBV19 to TRBJ2-1; maybe TRBD2 (6 bases). The CDR3 is made up of 14 amino acids. Per the germline V gene, CDR1 is LNHDA and CDR2 is SQIVND (reference sequence). The V end was cut by 5 bases, the J end by 11 bases, with 19 bases between. For the CDR3, the DNA is TGTGCCAGTAGTCCCGGGGGACGGGTCGCCCAGCAGTTCTTC. Translating it yields CASSPGGRVAQQFF.

This clone was seen a single time. This chain connects TRBV6-5 to TRBJ1-4; 8 bases line up with TRBD1. Trimming at V came to 2 bases and at J to 2 bases, leaving 1 base not matched to a gene. Germline CDR1 MNHEY, CDR2 SVGAGI. The CDR3 runs to 15 residues. In DNA form, the CDR3 reads TGTGCCAGCAGTTACGGGACAGGCACTAATGAAAAACTGTTTTTT. It specifies CASSYGTGTNEKLFF.

This rearrangement joins TRBV4-2 to TRBJ2-2, with TRBD2 matching 12 bases. This CDR3 is built from 19 residues. Trimming took 0 bases from V and 5 from J; bases not matched to a gene: 10. Germline loops: CDR1 LGHNA, CDR2 YNFKEQ. The CDR3 DNA reads as TGTGCCAGCAGCCAAGACTTCTCCGGACTAGCGGGATTTACCGGGGAGCTGTTTTTT. This translates into CASSQDFSGLAGFTGELFF.

V gene TRBV2 combines with J gene TRBJ1-1; maybe TRBD1 (5 bases). Germline V lookup: CDR1 SNHLY, CDR2 FYNNEI. This CDR3 contains 15 residues. V lost 9 bases and J 0 bases, leaving 17 bases between the germline ends. The CDR3 loop reads CASKRSPTVNTEAFF. Here the CDR3 DNA reads TGTGCCAGTAAAAGGTCCCCGACAGTGAACACTGAAGCTTTCTTT.

The V gene is TRBV28, the J gene TRBJ1-2; the D gene is possibly TRBD1 (5 bases). The ends were cut back, 7 bases at V and 4 bases at J, with 13 bases in the middle. CDR1 and CDR2 from the germline V gene are MDHEN and SYDVKM. There are 13 residues in the CDR3. CDR3 DNA sequence: TGTGCCAGCACCCTAGGTGGGACCTATGGCTACACCTTC. Protein product: CASTLGGTYGYTF.

This clone was seen only once. The chain employs TRBV5-6 and TRBJ1-1; D gene unclear. Between the trimmed V and J ends, which lost 5 bases and 8 bases, there was a span of 10 bases. The CDR3 extends over 11 amino acids. Looked up from germline, CDR1 is SGHDT and CDR2 is YYEEEE. The CDR3 DNA sequence: TGTGCCAGCAGTCTTATGGGGGAAGCTTTCTTT. Translating gives CASSLMGEAFF.

V gene TRBV6-1 combines with J gene TRBJ2-1, with 8 nucleotides matching TRBD1. CDR3 length equals 16 residues. After removal of 2 bases from V and 7 bases from J, the junction contained 10 bases not matched to a gene. Germline-derived CDR1 and CDR2 are MNHNS and SASEGT. CDR3 loop: CASSERPGQGGNEQFF. The CDR3 DNA follows: TGTGCCAGCAGTGAAAGACCCGGACAGGGTGGGAATGAGCAGTTCTTC.

The chain couples TRBV5-4 to TRBJ2-5; D unclear. The V end was cut by 1 base, the J end by 3 bases, with 1 base between. Germline V CDR1 and CDR2: SGHNT, YYREEE (reference sequence). The CDR3 spans 11 residues. In DNA, the CDR3 is TGTGCCAGCAGCTTGAAAGAGACCCAGTACTTC. It encodes CASSLKETQYF.

This rearrangement joins TRBV19 to TRBJ2-1, with 13 bases matching TRBD2. Per the germline V gene, CDR1 is LNHDA and CDR2 is SQIVND (reference sequence). The CDR3 has 14 residues. After removal of 6 bases from V and 7 bases from J, the junction contained 3 bases not matched to a gene. The CDR3 here is CASSGLAGVNEQFF. The CDR3 DNA follows: TGTGCCAGTAGCGGACTAGCGGGGGTAAATGAGCAGTTCTTC.

The CDR3 region is CASSPALPDRGLMNTEAFF. The CDR3 DNA sequence: TGTGCCAGCAGCCCTGCTCTCCCAGACAGGGGGCTAATGAACACTGAAGCTTTCTTT. V usage is TRBV9 and J usage is TRBJ1-1, with 10 bases fitting TRBD1. Trimming cost V 4 bases and J 0 bases; bases outside gene matches: 15. CDR3 length equals 19 residues. Germline V lookup: CDR1 SGDLS, CDR2 YYNGEE.

J is TRBJ2-7 and V is TRBV20-1; no clear D. Germline CDR1 and CDR2: DFQATT and SNEGSKA (reference sequence). The CDR3 consists of 11 residues. V was clipped by 4 bases and J by 4 bases, with 8 bases between them. The CDR3 sequence: CSAKPQYEQYF. DNA of the CDR3: TGCAGTGCTAAGCCCCAATACGAGCAGTACTTC.

This chain connects TRBV29-1 to TRBJ2-5; a weak D match, TRBD2 (6 bases). V lost 6 bases and J 5 bases, leaving 19 bases between the germline ends. CDR3 length: 14 residues. CDR1 is SQVTM and CDR2 is ANQGSEA in the germline V gene. As DNA, the CDR3 is TGCAGCGTCAGTACCTGGGGGGAGCAGGAGACCCAGTACTTC. Encoded protein: CSVSTWGEQETQYF.

The chain links TRBV20-1 to TRBJ1-2, with D maybe TRBD1 (5 bases). The CDR3 loop spans 13 amino acids. Trimming took off 3 bases at V and 1 base at J, with 9 bases between the two ends. Looked up from germline, CDR1 is DFQATT and CDR2 is SNEGSKA (reference sequence). CDR3 DNA sequence: TGCAGTGCTAGTGCAGGGTTTAACTATGGCTACACCTTC. Its translation is CSASAGFNYGYTF.

This chain links TRBV27 with TRBJ2-7; TRBD2 matches at 8 bases. Unmatched junction bases numbered 6, after V lost 0 bases and J lost 2 bases. CDR1 is MNHEY, CDR2 SMNVEV, per germline (reference sequence). The CDR3 length is 16 residues. Here the CDR3 reads CASSLSGRGVTYEQYF. CDR3 nucleotide sequence: TGTGCCAGCAGTTTATCGGGGCGGGGGGTCACCTACGAGCAGTACTTC.

The table lists this clone with a few counts. V is TRBV7-9 and J is TRBJ2-3, with a tentative D call TRBD2 (6 bases). The V end was cut by 7 bases, the J end by 5 bases, with 10 bases between. Germline CDR1 is SEHNR and CDR2 is FQNEAQ (reference sequence). The CDR3 loop spans 12 amino acids. The CDR3 spells CASKNGGDTQYF. The CDR3 bases are TGTGCCAGCAAAAACGGGGGAGATACGCAGTATTTT.

The chain combines TRBV19 with TRBJ1-2, with D uncertain. The CDR3 totals 11 residues. Germline V gene lookup returns CDR1 LNHDA and CDR2 SQIVND (reference sequence). Trimming pared 10 bases from V and 4 bases from J, leaving 10 bases between. CDR3 sequence (DNA): TGTGCCACGGAGGCGAGCTATGGCTACACCTTC. Translating gives CATEASYGYTF. The variable domain in full, completed from reference TRBV19 and TRBJ1-2, reads DGGITQSPKYLFRKEGQNVTLSCEQNLNHDAMYWYRQDPGQGLRLIYYSQIVNDFQKGDIAEGYSVSREKKESFPLTVTSAQKNPTAFYLCATEASYGYTFGSGTRLTVV.

J is TRBJ1-6 and V is TRBV5-6; D is undetermined. V was cut by 2 bases and J by 6 bases, with 9 bases left in between. Germline lookup yields CDR1 SGHDT and CDR2 YYEEEE. The CDR3 spans 14 residues. CDR3: CASSLPRGNSPLHF. In DNA, the CDR3 is TGTGCCAGCAGCTTACCTCGGGGTAATTCACCCCTCCACTTT.

V is TRBV18 and J is TRBJ1-1; D is ambiguous. This CDR3 comprises 15 residues. Germline-derived CDR1 and CDR2 are KGHSH and LQKENI. Trimming took off 6 bases at V and 6 bases at J, with 20 bases between the two ends. This chain's CDR3 is CASSPATGLRAEAFF. The DNA of the CDR3 is TGTGCCAGCTCCCCAGCAACGGGGTTGAGGGCTGAAGCTTTCTTT.